Each of the 6 T cell receptor beta chains below was sequenced from the same sample in a study of cytomegalovirus exposure and HLA in healthy donors (dated by TCRdb to the late 2010s). The library was obtained by the immunoSEQ multiplex PCR assay. In TCRdb, the immuneACCESS table is reduced to in-frame sequences with V and J assigned. These tables do not hold every clone; where another copy was compared, an unresolved V gene accounts for under half, and the others remain unexplained. This sample comprises more than 90,000 clones, 88% of them detected only once. The leading ten clones occupy 1.5% to 2% of the sample. Source material: PBMCs. All receptors derive from a man younger than 35 in good health and CMV-seronegative.

The V call is TRBV4-1, the J call TRBJ2-5; perhaps TRBD2 as D (6 bases). V shed 0 bases and J shed 0 bases, with 8 bases lying between them. This CDR3 spans 15 amino acids. CDR1 is MGHRA, CDR2 YSYEKL, per germline. CDR3 sequence reads: CASSQEWGDQETQYF. The CDR3 DNA reads as TGCGCCAGCAGCCAAGAGTGGGGGGACCAAGAGACCCAGTACTTC.

The V call is TRBV27, the J call TRBJ2-3; 13 bases map to TRBD2. The CDR3 spans 17 residues. The germline CDR1 and CDR2 sequences are MNHEY and SMNVEV (reference sequence). After removal of 4 bases from V and 5 bases from J, the junction contained 9 bases not matched to a gene. Here the CDR3 reads CASSSRTSGRALDTQYF. The CDR3 DNA follows: TGTGCCAGCAGTTCAAGGACTAGCGGGAGAGCTTTAGATACGCAGTATTTT.

This clone was picked up one time. The genes are TRBV7-2 and TRBJ2-1, with unresolved D. CDR1 and CDR2 from the germline V gene are SGHTA and FQGNSA. CDR3 length: 13 amino acids. The V end lost 3 bases, the J end lost 0 bases, and 3 bases lay between the germline ends. The CDR3 sequence: CASSFSSYNEQFF. Here the CDR3 DNA reads TGTGCCAGCAGCTTCTCCTCCTACAATGAGCAGTTCTTC.

The chain combines TRBV20-1 with TRBJ1-1; D uncertain. Trimming cost V 1 base and J 6 bases, with 6 bases left between them. CDR3 length equals 11 residues. Per germline, CDR1 DFQATT and CDR2 SNEGSKA (reference sequence). CDR3 nucleotide sequence: TGCAGTGCTAGAGTGTTAGCTGAAGCTTTCTTT. It yields the protein CSARVLAEAFF.

The chain employs TRBV6-6 and TRBJ1-1; no clear D gene. Germline CDR1 is MNHNY and CDR2 is SVGAGI (reference sequence). The CDR3 contains 13 residues. The V gene lost 6 bases and the J gene lost 6 bases, with 14 bases spanning the gap. Here the CDR3 reads CASSGKASSEAFF. CDR3 nucleotides: TGTGCCAGCAGCGGGAAGGCATCCTCTGAAGCTTTCTTT.

The chain carries TRBV5-4 and TRBJ2-1, with 11 nucleotides matching TRBD2. CDR3 size: 16 residues. Germline CDR1 SGHNT, CDR2 YYREEE (reference sequence). V was pared by 3 bases and J by 2 bases, with 4 bases of the junction left unmatched. The CDR3 reads CASSYNSGRAYNEQFF. The CDR3, as DNA: TGTGCCAGCAGCTATAATAGCGGGAGGGCCTACAATGAGCAGTTCTTC.